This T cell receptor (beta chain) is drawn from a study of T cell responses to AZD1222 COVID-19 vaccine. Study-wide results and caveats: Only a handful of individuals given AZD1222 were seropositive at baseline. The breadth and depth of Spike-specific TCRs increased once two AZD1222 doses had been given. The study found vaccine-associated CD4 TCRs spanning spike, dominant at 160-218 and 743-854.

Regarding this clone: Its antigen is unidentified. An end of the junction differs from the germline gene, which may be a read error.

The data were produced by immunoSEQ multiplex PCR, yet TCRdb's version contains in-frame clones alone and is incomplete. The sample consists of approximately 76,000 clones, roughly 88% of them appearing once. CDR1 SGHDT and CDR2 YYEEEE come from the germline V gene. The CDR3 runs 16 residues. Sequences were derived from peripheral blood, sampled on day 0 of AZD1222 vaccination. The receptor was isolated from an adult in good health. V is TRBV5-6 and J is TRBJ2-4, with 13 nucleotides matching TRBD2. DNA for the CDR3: TGTGCCAGCAGCGCGGGACTAGCGGGATCCAACAACATTCAGTACTTC. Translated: CASSAGLAGSNNIQYF. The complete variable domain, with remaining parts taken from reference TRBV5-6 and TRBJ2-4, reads DAGVTQSPTHLIKTRGQQVTLRCSPKSGHDTVSWYQQALGQGPQFIFQYYEEEERQRGNFPDRFSGHQFPNYSSELNVNALLLGDSALYLCASSAGLAGSNNIQYFGAGTRLSVL.